Listed below are T cell receptor beta chains from one sample, sequenced in a study of blood T cell repertoires in COVID-19. Clones were sequenced by immunoSEQ multiplex PCR, and TCRdb holds only the in-frame ones, with some missing. The sample consists of approximately 200,000 clones, about 86% of them appearing once. Sequenced: PBMCs or T cells enriched from blood (not recorded which). Receptors were obtained from a woman under 40 who had been exposed to COVID-19. Each CDR3 is given with its conserved first and last residue. A D gene is named only where the DNA matches it firmly. Clone size appears in some rows only: once, few, many, or a class for an expanded clone.

J gene: TRBJ1-2; V gene: TRBV30; D gene: TRBD1; clone size: .; CDR3 protein: CAWSTRQGLYYGYTF; CDR3 DNA: TGTGCCTGGAGTACGCGACAGGGGCTATACTATGGCTACACCTTC
J gene: TRBJ1-4; V gene: TRBV5-1; D gene: .; clone size: .; CDR3 protein: CASSLGQTLTNEKLFF; CDR3 DNA: TGCGCCAGCAGCTTAGGACAGACGTTAACTAATGAAAAACTGTTTTTT
J gene: TRBJ1-6; V gene: TRBV19; D gene: .; clone size: .; CDR3 protein: CASGNRVRNSPLHF; CDR3 DNA: TGTGCCAGCGGAAATCGGGTGAGAAATTCACCCCTCCACTTT
J gene: TRBJ2-3; V gene: TRBV3-1/TRBV3-2; D gene: .; clone size: .; CDR3 protein: CASSSLGDTQYF; CDR3 DNA: TGTGCCAGCAGCTCACTCGGTGATACGCAGTATTTT
J gene: TRBJ1-6; V gene: TRBV2; D gene: TRBD1; clone size: .; CDR3 protein: CARGTGGSYNSPLHF; CDR3 DNA: TGTGCCAGGGGAACAGGGGGATCCTATAATTCACCCCTCCACTTT
J gene: TRBJ2-3; V gene: TRBV10-3; D gene: .; clone size: few; CDR3 protein: CASGLSTDTQYF; CDR3 DNA: TGTGCCAGCGGACTAAGCACAGATACGCAGTATTTT
J gene: TRBJ1-1; V gene: TRBV10-2; D gene: TRBD1; clone size: .; CDR3 protein: CASSVLGQAEAFF; CDR3 DNA: TGCGCCAGCAGTGTCCTTGGACAGGCTGAAGCTTTCTTT
J gene: TRBJ2-7; V gene: TRBV3-1/TRBV3-2; D gene: TRBD1; clone size: .; CDR3 protein: CASSQAGGGTGGHEQYF; CDR3 DNA: TGTGCCAGCAGCCAAGCCGGAGGCGGGACAGGGGGCCACGAGCAGTACTTC
J gene: TRBJ2-7; V gene: TRBV4-1; D gene: .; clone size: few; CDR3 protein: CASSPTMDRPSYGGYEQYF; CDR3 DNA: TGCGCCAGCAGCCCCACGATGGACCGCCCTAGTTACGGGGGCTACGAGCAGTACTTC
J gene: TRBJ1-6; V gene: TRBV30; D gene: TRBD1; clone size: .; CDR3 protein: CAWSFGQGNSPLHF; CDR3 DNA: TGTGCCTGGAGTTTTGGACAGGGAAATTCACCCCTCCACTTT
J gene: TRBJ2-2; V gene: TRBV6-5; D gene: TRBD1; clone size: .; CDR3 protein: CASSYGQGAKVGELFF; CDR3 DNA: TGTGCCAGCAGTTACGGGCAGGGGGCGAAGGTCGGGGAGCTGTTTTTT
J gene: TRBJ2-7; V gene: TRBV7-8; D gene: TRBD2; clone size: .; CDR3 protein: CASSPRTSGANSYEQYF; CDR3 DNA: TGTGCCAGCAGCCCCCGGACTAGCGGGGCCAACTCCTACGAGCAGTACTTC
J gene: TRBJ2-1; V gene: TRBV3-1/TRBV3-2; D gene: .; clone size: .; CDR3 protein: CASRHSGDRDEQFF; CDR3 DNA: TGTGCCAGCAGACACTCAGGGGATAGGGATGAGCAGTTCTTC
J gene: TRBJ1-1; V gene: TRBV15; D gene: .; clone size: .; CDR3 protein: CATSPRGAILVNTEAFF; CDR3 DNA: TGTGCCACCAGCCCCAGGGGCGCCATATTAGTGAACACTGAAGCTTTCTTT
J gene: TRBJ1-2; V gene: TRBV18; D gene: .; clone size: once; CDR3 protein: CASSPIRQADYGYTF; CDR3 DNA: TGTGCCAGCTCACCGATTCGACAGGCAGACTATGGCTACACCTTC
J gene: TRBJ1-6; V gene: TRBV7-3; D gene: TRBD1; clone size: .; CDR3 protein: CASSRGQGRSPLHF; CDR3 DNA: TGTGCCAGCAGCCGAGGACAGGGGCGATCACCCCTCCACTTT
J gene: TRBJ2-1; V gene: TRBV13; D gene: TRBD1; clone size: .; CDR3 protein: CASSLGLTGRNEQFF; CDR3 DNA: TGTGCCAGCAGCTTAGGCTTGACAGGGCGGAATGAGCAGTTCTTC
J gene: TRBJ1-6; V gene: TRBV19; D gene: .; clone size: .; CDR3 protein: CASSDWVGSQARSPLHF; CDR3 DNA: TGTGCCAGTAGTGATTGGGTCGGCTCACAGGCTCGGTCACCCCTCCACTTT
J gene: TRBJ1-4; V gene: TRBV21-1; D gene: .; clone size: few; CDR3 protein: CASSTLSGEEQGGEKLFF; CDR3 DNA: TGTGCCAGCAGCACACTGTCGGGCGAAGAACAGGGGGGCGAAAAACTGTTTTTT
J gene: TRBJ2-2; V gene: TRBV2; D gene: .; clone size: .; CDR3 protein: CAARSSPGLNTGELFF; CDR3 DNA: TGTGCCGCTCGGAGTTCCCCGGGACTGAACACCGGGGAGCTGTTTTTT
J gene: TRBJ2-7; V gene: TRBV6-5; D gene: TRBD1; clone size: .; CDR3 protein: CATTPTGAYEQYF; CDR3 DNA: TGTGCCACAACCCCGACAGGGGCCTACGAGCAGTACTTC
J gene: TRBJ1-4; V gene: TRBV19; D gene: TRBD1; clone size: .; CDR3 protein: CASNRDRAFNEKLFF; CDR3 DNA: TGTGCCAGCAACCGGGACAGGGCTTTTAATGAAAAACTGTTTTTT
J gene: TRBJ2-5; V gene: TRBV19; D gene: TRBD2; clone size: .; CDR3 protein: CASSMGLAAETQYF; CDR3 DNA: TGTGCCAGTAGTATGGGACTAGCGGCCGAGACCCAGTACTTC
J gene: TRBJ2-5; V gene: TRBV11-2; D gene: TRBD2; clone size: .; CDR3 protein: CASSPVGGRETQYF; CDR3 DNA: TGTGCCAGCAGCCCAGTGGGGGGGAGAGAGACCCAGTACTTC
J gene: TRBJ2-5; V gene: TRBV20-1; D gene: .; clone size: .; CDR3 protein: CSGLQLVTQYF; CDR3 DNA: TGCAGTGGCCTTCAGTTGGTGACCCAGTACTTC
J gene: TRBJ2-1; V gene: TRBV7-9; D gene: TRBD1; clone size: .; CDR3 protein: CASSTGQGQKNREQFF; CDR3 DNA: TGTGCCAGCAGCACAGGACAGGGGCAAAAAAATCGTGAGCAGTTCTTC
J gene: TRBJ1-6; V gene: TRBV2; D gene: TRBD1; clone size: .; CDR3 protein: CASSDSTGGSSPLHF; CDR3 DNA: TGTGCCAGCAGTGACTCGACAGGGGGCAGTTCACCCCTCCACTTT
J gene: TRBJ1-1; V gene: TRBV6-5; D gene: TRBD1; clone size: .; CDR3 protein: CASRGQGRGTEAFF; CDR3 DNA: TGTGCCAGCAGGGGACAGGGTAGGGGCACTGAAGCTTTCTTT
J gene: TRBJ1-4; V gene: TRBV19; D gene: .; clone size: few; CDR3 protein: CASSSRAAGWATNEKLFF; CDR3 DNA: TGTGCCAGTAGTTCGCGGGCCGCAGGATGGGCAACTAATGAAAAACTGTTTTTT
J gene: TRBJ1-5; V gene: TRBV3-1/TRBV3-2; D gene: TRBD1; clone size: .; CDR3 protein: CASSHKLGQGTYNQPQHF; CDR3 DNA: TGTGCCAGCAGCCATAAGCTGGGACAGGGAACCTATAATCAGCCCCAGCATTTT
J gene: TRBJ1-5; V gene: TRBV7-8; D gene: TRBD1; clone size: .; CDR3 protein: CASSSGQGHQPQHF; CDR3 DNA: TGTGCCAGCAGCTCCGGACAGGGCCATCAGCCCCAGCATTTT
J gene: TRBJ2-1; V gene: TRBV3-1/TRBV3-2; D gene: TRBD2; clone size: .; CDR3 protein: CASSQAGGMHEQFF; CDR3 DNA: TGTGCCAGCAGCCAAGCGGGGGGTATGCATGAGCAGTTCTTC
J gene: TRBJ2-7; V gene: TRBV2; D gene: TRBD1; clone size: .; CDR3 protein: CASSYLRQGGSYEQYF; CDR3 DNA: TGTGCCAGCAGTTACCTACGACAGGGGGGGTCCTACGAGCAGTACTTC
J gene: TRBJ1-1; V gene: TRBV6-5; D gene: .; clone size: .; CDR3 protein: CASSYAYGTEAFF; CDR3 DNA: TGTGCCAGCAGTTACGCCTACGGGACTGAAGCTTTCTTT
J gene: TRBJ2-5; V gene: TRBV10-3; D gene: TRBD1; clone size: once; CDR3 protein: CAISESTVGQGRQTQYF; CDR3 DNA: TGTGCCATCAGTGAGTCGACCGTAGGACAGGGCCGGCAGACCCAGTACTTC
J gene: TRBJ2-7; V gene: TRBV5-1; D gene: TRBD1; clone size: once; CDR3 protein: CASSGHGTGSYEQYF; CDR3 DNA: TGCGCCAGCAGCGGTCACGGGACAGGGTCCTACGAGCAGTACTTC
J gene: TRBJ1-1; V gene: TRBV6-5; D gene: .; clone size: .; CDR3 protein: CASSPWTANTEAFF; CDR3 DNA: TGTGCCAGCAGTCCCTGGACAGCGAACACTGAAGCTTTCTTT
J gene: TRBJ2-3; V gene: TRBV2; D gene: .; clone size: .; CDR3 protein: CASSEAQYTDTQYF; CDR3 DNA: TGTGCCAGCAGTGAAGCACAGTACACAGATACGCAGTATTTT
J gene: TRBJ2-7; V gene: TRBV20-1; D gene: .; clone size: .; CDR3 protein: CSASAPWQTYEQYF; CDR3 DNA: TGCAGTGCTAGTGCCCCTTGGCAGACCTACGAGCAGTACTTC